This is a list of T cell receptor beta chains from one sample in a study of T cell changes during pregnancy in multiple sclerosis. Produced via immunoSEQ multiplex PCR; TCRdb's table is partial and in-frame only. Of about 110,000 clones listed, about 90% are singletons. The input for sequencing was peripheral blood, taken before pregnancy. These receptors were taken from a female donor with multiple sclerosis, enrolled in a pregnancy study. Both conserved end residues are part of each CDR3. A D gene is named only where the DNA matches it firmly. Where a row states a size, it is once, few, many or the class of an expanded clone; other rows omit it.

size: -; V: TRBV9; J: TRBJ1-4; D: -; CDR3: CASSVAGNTNEKLFF; DNA: TGTGCCAGCAGCGTAGCCGGGAACACTAATGAAAAACTGTTTTTT
size: -; V: TRBV7-2; J: TRBJ2-5; D: -; CDR3: CASSLATQETQYF; DNA: TGTGCCAGCAGCTTAGCGACTCAAGAGACCCAGTACTTC
size: -; V: TRBV7-8; J: TRBJ2-2; D: TRBD2; CDR3: CASSLGSGTNTGELFF; DNA: TGTGCCAGCAGCTTAGGGAGCGGGACTAACACCGGGGAGCTGTTTTTT
size: -; V: TRBV4-2; J: TRBJ2-2; D: TRBD2; CDR3: CASSQDGVGASGVTGELFF; DNA: TGTGCCAGCAGCCAAGATGGGGTAGGGGCGAGCGGGGTCACCGGGGAGCTGTTTTTT
size: -; V: TRBV5-1; J: TRBJ1-1; D: -; CDR3: CASSLGRVNTEAFF; DNA: TGCGCCAGCAGCTTGGGCAGGGTGAACACTGAAGCTTTCTTT
size: -; V: TRBV2; J: TRBJ2-7; D: TRBD1; CDR3: CASSPPGTGLYEQYF; DNA: TGTGCCAGCTCTCCCCCCGGGACAGGATTATACGAGCAGTACTTC
size: -; V: TRBV11-2; J: TRBJ2-2; D: TRBD2; CDR3: CASSAARESWELFF; DNA: TGTGCCAGCAGTGCGGCGCGGGAGTCCTGGGAGCTGTTTTTT
size: -; V: TRBV25-1; J: TRBJ2-1; D: TRBD2; CDR3: CASSRGLAGAYNEQFF; DNA: TGTGCCAGCAGTAGGGGACTAGCGGGGGCCTACAATGAGCAGTTCTTC
size: -; V: TRBV2; J: TRBJ2-1; D: TRBD1; CDR3: CASSDSGQGMNEQFF; DNA: TGTGCCAGCAGTGATAGTGGACAGGGGATGAATGAGCAGTTCTTC
size: -; V: TRBV11-3; J: TRBJ2-1; D: TRBD2; CDR3: CASSSGTSGKNEQFF; DNA: TGTGCCAGCAGCTCCGGGACTAGCGGGAAGAATGAGCAGTTCTTC
size: -; V: TRBV9; J: TRBJ2-7; D: TRBD1; CDR3: CASSKYGTGFYEQYF; DNA: TGTGCCAGCAGCAAATACGGGACAGGGTTCTACGAGCAGTACTTC
size: once; V: TRBV5-6; J: TRBJ2-5; D: -; CDR3: CASSLWGRETQYF; DNA: TGTGCCAGCAGCTTGTGGGGGAGGGAGACCCAGTACTTC
size: -; V: TRBV6-5; J: TRBJ1-2; D: -; CDR3: CASSYDTGDYYGYTF; DNA: TGTGCCAGCAGTTACGACACCGGGGATTACTATGGCTACACCTTC
size: -; V: TRBV18; J: TRBJ1-5; D: -; CDR3: CASSPTRQDNQPQHF; DNA: TGTGCCAGCTCACCTACCCGACAGGACAATCAGCCCCAGCATTTT
size: once; V: TRBV18; J: TRBJ2-1; D: -; CDR3: CASSPDRELYNEQFF; DNA: TGTGCCAGCTCACCAGACCGCGAACTATACAATGAGCAGTTCTTC
size: -; V: TRBV13; J: TRBJ2-1; D: -; CDR3: CASSPNSNEQFF; DNA: TGTGCCAGCAGCCCCAATAGCAATGAGCAGTTCTTC
size: -; V: TRBV5-6; J: TRBJ1-1; D: -; CDR3: CATVKGRMNTEAFF; DNA: TGTGCCACCGTAAAAGGGAGGATGAACACTGAAGCTTTCTTT
size: -; V: TRBV27; J: TRBJ2-5; D: TRBD2; CDR3: CASSFSAGGYETQYF; DNA: TGTGCCAGCAGTTTCTCGGCGGGAGGGTATGAGACCCAGTACTTC
size: -; V: TRBV5-1; J: TRBJ2-6; D: -; CDR3: CASSATENSGANVLTF; DNA: TGCGCCAGCAGCGCTACCGAGAACTCTGGGGCCAACGTCCTGACTTTC
size: -; V: TRBV10-3; J: TRBJ1-3; D: TRBD1; CDR3: CATGQGTQRNTIYF; DNA: TGTGCCACTGGACAGGGGACGCAGAGAAACACCATATATTTT
size: -; V: TRBV5-1; J: TRBJ2-7; D: TRBD2; CDR3: CASSAGTSTEQYF; DNA: TGCGCCAGCAGCGCCGGGACTAGTACCGAGCAGTACTTC
size: -; V: TRBV30; J: TRBJ2-5; D: TRBD2; CDR3: CAWRLGGLETQYF; DNA: TGTGCCTGGAGGTTGGGAGGGCTGGAGACCCAGTACTTC
size: -; V: TRBV10-1; J: TRBJ2-7; D: TRBD1; CDR3: CASTLGDREFYEQYF; DNA: TGCGCCAGCACCCTAGGGGACAGGGAGTTCTACGAGCAGTACTTC
size: -; V: TRBV7-9; J: TRBJ2-2; D: -; CDR3: CASSFGRRDTNTGELFF; DNA: TGTGCCAGCAGCTTTGGGCGCCGGGACACCAACACCGGGGAGCTGTTTTTT
size: -; V: TRBV4-3; J: TRBJ1-4; D: TRBD1; CDR3: CASSRFLDRGYEKLFF; DNA: TGCGCCAGCAGCCGGTTCCTGGACAGGGGGTATGAAAAACTGTTTTTT
size: -; V: TRBV6-5; J: TRBJ1-4; D: -; CDR3: CASSYSWTENEKLFF; DNA: TGTGCCAGCAGTTACTCGTGGACAGAGAATGAAAAACTGTTTTTT
size: once; V: TRBV19; J: TRBJ2-3; D: TRBD1; CDR3: CASSKGTADTQYF; DNA: TGTGCCAGTAGTAAAGGGACAGCAGATACGCAGTATTTT
size: -; V: TRBV5-6; J: TRBJ2-3; D: TRBD2; CDR3: CASSLALPGLAGGDTQYF; DNA: TGTGCCAGCAGCTTGGCGTTACCGGGACTAGCGGGAGGAGATACGCAGTATTTT
size: -; V: TRBV6-6; J: TRBJ1-6; D: -; CDR3: CASRRTDQVSPLHF; DNA: TGTGCCAGCAGGAGGACTGATCAGGTCTCACCCCTCCACTTT
size: -; V: TRBV7-2; J: TRBJ1-1; D: TRBD1; CDR3: CASSSTGELEAFF; DNA: TGTGCCAGCAGCTCGACAGGGGAACTTGAAGCTTTCTTT
size: -; V: TRBV27; J: TRBJ2-1; D: TRBD2; CDR3: CASSTTGLAPNNEQFF; DNA: TGTGCCAGCAGCACAACGGGACTAGCGCCTAACAATGAGCAGTTCTTC
size: -; V: TRBV6-1; J: TRBJ2-7; D: -; CDR3: CASSEAGKVEEQYF; DNA: TGTGCCAGCAGTGAGGCAGGGAAAGTAGAGGAGCAGTACTTC
size: once; V: TRBV4-3; J: TRBJ1-1; D: TRBD1; CDR3: CASSLDRASTEAFF; DNA: TGCGCCAGCAGCCTCGACAGGGCGAGCACTGAAGCTTTCTTT
size: -; V: TRBV5-8; J: TRBJ1-5; D: -; CDR3: CASSRSHESNQPQHF; DNA: TGTGCCAGCAGCCGATCTCACGAGAGCAATCAGCCCCAGCATTTT